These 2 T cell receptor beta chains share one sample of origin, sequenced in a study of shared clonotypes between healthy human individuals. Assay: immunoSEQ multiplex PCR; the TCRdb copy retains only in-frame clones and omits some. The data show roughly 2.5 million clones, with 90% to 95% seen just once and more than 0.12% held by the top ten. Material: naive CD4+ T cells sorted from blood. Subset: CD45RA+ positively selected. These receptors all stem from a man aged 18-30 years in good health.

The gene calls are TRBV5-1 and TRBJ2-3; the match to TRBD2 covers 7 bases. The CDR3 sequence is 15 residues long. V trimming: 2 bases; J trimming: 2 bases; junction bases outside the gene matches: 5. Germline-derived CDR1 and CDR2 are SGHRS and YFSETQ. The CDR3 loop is CASSLPLADTDTQYF. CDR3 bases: TGCGCCAGCAGCTTACCTCTAGCGGACACAGATACGCAGTATTTT.

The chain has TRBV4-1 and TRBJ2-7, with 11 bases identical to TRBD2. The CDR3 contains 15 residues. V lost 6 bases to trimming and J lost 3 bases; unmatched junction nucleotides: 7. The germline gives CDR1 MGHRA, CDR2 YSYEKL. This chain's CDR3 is CASRDPSGRFYEQYF. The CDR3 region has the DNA TGCGCCAGCAGGGACCCTAGCGGGAGGTTCTACGAGCAGTACTTC.